This TCR beta chain came from a study of regulatory T cells in long-lasting Graves disease. Across the whole study: For under 3 months, newly diagnosed Graves' patients had been taking antithyroid drugs.

Germline V gene lookup returns CDR1 SQVTM and CDR2 ANQGSEA. This CDR3 has 13 amino acids. This clonotype was seen only a few times. Both iRepertoire HTBI primers and Arm-PCR of CDR3 regions were used to build the TCR beta libraries. TCRdb re-called the multiplex PCR reads with MiXCR, one entry per CDR3 protein. The table has about 620,000 distinct CDR3 sequences, roughly 15% seen once. Noted time point: newly diagnosed GD, antithyroid drugs for less than 3 months. PBMC-derived RNA was used for the TCR library. The guidelines of the American Thyroid Association were the basis for diagnosing Graves' disease. The data also belong to a second study, concerning T cells in Graves' hyperthyroidism and ophthalmopathy.

This receptor was identified in a woman aged 25 to 39 with Graves disease. The sequencing here drew on peripheral blood mononuclear cells (PBMCs), taken at new diagnosis, from a patient treated with antithyroid drugs. The rearrangement links TRBV29-1 to TRBJ2-1, with no clear D. With the DNA end fitting TRBJ2-5 better, the J assignment may be wrong. CDR3 bases: TGCAGCGTTGAGAGGCCACAGAAAGAGACCCAGTACTTC. Its protein is CSVERPQKETQYF.